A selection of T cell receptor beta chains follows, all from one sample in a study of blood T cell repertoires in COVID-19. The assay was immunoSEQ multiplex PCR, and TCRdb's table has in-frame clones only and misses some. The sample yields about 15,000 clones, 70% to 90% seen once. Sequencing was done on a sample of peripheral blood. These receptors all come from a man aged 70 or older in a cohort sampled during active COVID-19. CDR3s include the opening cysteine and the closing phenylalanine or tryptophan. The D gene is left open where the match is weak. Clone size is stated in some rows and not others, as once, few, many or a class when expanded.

cdr3_aa: CASSSHEASGNTIYF
cdr3_nt: TGTGCCAGCAGCTCCCACGAGGCCTCTGGAAACACCATATATTTT
clone_size: -
cdr3_length: 15
d_call: -
j_call: TRBJ1-3
v_call: TRBV6-2/TRBV6-3

cdr3_aa: CASSLGVRSRSGANVLTF
cdr3_nt: TGTGCCAGCAGCTTAGGGGTACGGAGCCGCTCTGGGGCCAACGTCCTGACTTTC
clone_size: once
cdr3_length: 18
d_call: -
j_call: TRBJ2-6
v_call: TRBV7-9

cdr3_aa: CASSFTPRSYNEQFF
cdr3_nt: TGTGCCAGCAGCTTTACCCCGAGGTCCTACAATGAGCAGTTCTTC
clone_size: -
cdr3_length: 15
d_call: -
j_call: TRBJ2-1
v_call: TRBV7-8

cdr3_aa: CASSFRYNTEAFF
cdr3_nt: TGTGCCAGCAGCTTCCGGTATAACACTGAAGCTTTCTTT
clone_size: once
cdr3_length: 13
d_call: -
j_call: TRBJ1-1
v_call: TRBV5-6

cdr3_aa: CASRNLYRGRTEAFF
cdr3_nt: TGTGCCAGTAGGAACCTATACAGGGGCCGCACTGAAGCTTTCTTT
clone_size: -
cdr3_length: 15
d_call: TRBD1
j_call: TRBJ1-1
v_call: TRBV19

cdr3_aa: CASSIGTDEQYF
cdr3_nt: TGTGCCAGCAGCATCGGGACAGACGAGCAGTACTTC
clone_size: -
cdr3_length: 12
d_call: TRBD1
j_call: TRBJ2-7
v_call: TRBV9

cdr3_aa: CATGTGVSHEQYF
cdr3_nt: TGTGCCACGGGGACAGGGGTTAGCCACGAGCAGTACTTC
clone_size: -
cdr3_length: 13
d_call: TRBD1
j_call: TRBJ2-7
v_call: TRBV12-3/TRBV12-4

cdr3_aa: CASGFPSGQGYEQYF
cdr3_nt: TGTGCTAGTGGTTTCCCATCTGGACAGGGGTACGAGCAGTACTTC
clone_size: -
cdr3_length: 15
d_call: TRBD1
j_call: TRBJ2-7
v_call: TRBV12-5

cdr3_aa: CASSLGGDVYAGANVLTF
cdr3_nt: TGCGCCAGCAGCTTGGGCGGGGATGTCTATGCTGGGGCCAACGTCCTGACTTTC
clone_size: -
cdr3_length: 18
d_call: -
j_call: TRBJ2-6
v_call: TRBV5-1

cdr3_aa: CASSGEGIIYGYTF
cdr3_nt: TGCGCCAGCAGCGGGGAGGGAATAATATATGGCTACACCTTC
clone_size: -
cdr3_length: 14
d_call: -
j_call: TRBJ1-2
v_call: TRBV5-1

cdr3_aa: CAISPGTGSYEQYF
cdr3_nt: TGTGCCATCAGTCCCGGGACAGGGAGCTACGAGCAGTACTTC
clone_size: -
cdr3_length: 14
d_call: TRBD1
j_call: TRBJ2-7
v_call: TRBV10-3

cdr3_aa: CASSRDSNYEQYF
cdr3_nt: TGTGCCAGCAGCAGGGACTCAAACTACGAGCAGTACTTC
clone_size: -
cdr3_length: 13
d_call: -
j_call: TRBJ2-7
v_call: TRBV11-3

cdr3_aa: CAWTPGDTEAFF
cdr3_nt: TGTGCCTGGACCCCAGGTGACACTGAAGCTTTCTTT
clone_size: -
cdr3_length: 12
d_call: -
j_call: TRBJ1-1
v_call: TRBV30

cdr3_aa: CASSYSGTLNTGELFF
cdr3_nt: TGTGCCAGCAGTTACTCGGGGACTTTAAACACCGGGGAGCTGTTTTTT
clone_size: -
cdr3_length: 16
d_call: -
j_call: TRBJ2-2
v_call: TRBV6-5

cdr3_aa: CASSIRDRSYEQYF
cdr3_nt: TGTGCCAGCAGTATCCGGGACAGATCCTACGAGCAGTACTTC
clone_size: -
cdr3_length: 14
d_call: TRBD1
j_call: TRBJ2-7
v_call: TRBV27

cdr3_aa: CASSPLTSDANEQYF
cdr3_nt: TGTGCCAGCAGCCCTCTGACTAGCGATGCGAACGAGCAGTACTTC
clone_size: once
cdr3_length: 15
d_call: TRBD2
j_call: TRBJ2-7
v_call: TRBV7-6

cdr3_aa: CASSSPGYNEQFF
cdr3_nt: TGTGCCAGCAGTTCTCCGGGCTACAATGAGCAGTTCTTC
clone_size: -
cdr3_length: 13
d_call: -
j_call: TRBJ2-1
v_call: TRBV28

cdr3_aa: CASSFNGLFEQFF
cdr3_nt: TGTGCCAGCAGCTTCAATGGCTTATTTGAGCAGTTCTTC
clone_size: -
cdr3_length: 13
d_call: -
j_call: TRBJ2-1
v_call: TRBV7-8

cdr3_aa: CAIMRDRVGDEQFF
cdr3_nt: TGTGCCATCATGCGGGACAGGGTAGGGGATGAGCAGTTCTTC
clone_size: -
cdr3_length: 14
d_call: TRBD1
j_call: TRBJ2-1
v_call: TRBV10-3

cdr3_aa: CATSRGSSYNEQFF
cdr3_nt: TGTGCCACCTCCAGGGGTAGCTCCTACAATGAGCAGTTCTTC
clone_size: -
cdr3_length: 14
d_call: -
j_call: TRBJ2-1
v_call: TRBV19

cdr3_aa: CASSFDRTGDDEQYF
cdr3_nt: TGTGCCAGCAGCTTCGACAGGACAGGGGACGACGAGCAGTACTTC
clone_size: -
cdr3_length: 15
d_call: TRBD1
j_call: TRBJ2-7
v_call: TRBV7-6

cdr3_aa: CASSSRLAGGRDTQYF
cdr3_nt: TGTGCCAGCTCATCCCGACTAGCGGGAGGAAGAGATACGCAGTATTTT
clone_size: -
cdr3_length: 16
d_call: TRBD2
j_call: TRBJ2-3
v_call: TRBV18

cdr3_aa: CASSRAGGQGNSPLHF
cdr3_nt: TGTGCCAGCAGCCGGGCCGGGGGACAGGGTAATTCACCCCTCCACTTT
clone_size: once
cdr3_length: 16
d_call: TRBD1
j_call: TRBJ1-6
v_call: TRBV7-9

cdr3_aa: CASSLGGANYGYTF
cdr3_nt: TGTGCCAGCAGCTTAGGGGGAGCTAACTATGGCTACACCTTC
clone_size: -
cdr3_length: 14
d_call: -
j_call: TRBJ1-2
v_call: TRBV13

cdr3_aa: CASSQEGLAVSTDTQYF
cdr3_nt: TGTGCCAGCAGCCAAGAAGGGCTAGCGGTAAGCACAGATACGCAGTATTTT
clone_size: once
cdr3_length: 17
d_call: TRBD2
j_call: TRBJ2-3
v_call: TRBV4-2

cdr3_aa: CASRGLAGYSEQFF
cdr3_nt: TGTGCCAGCAGGGGACTAGCGGGATACAGTGAGCAGTTCTTC
clone_size: -
cdr3_length: 14
d_call: TRBD2
j_call: TRBJ2-1
v_call: TRBV5-4

cdr3_aa: CASSSRTSGSLTGELFF
cdr3_nt: TGTGCCAGCAGCAGCCGGACTAGCGGGAGTCTGACCGGGGAGCTGTTTTTT
clone_size: -
cdr3_length: 17
d_call: TRBD2
j_call: TRBJ2-2
v_call: TRBV9

cdr3_aa: CASATGDPTGELFF
cdr3_nt: TGCGCCAGCGCGACAGGGGACCCCACCGGGGAGCTGTTTTTT
clone_size: -
cdr3_length: 14
d_call: TRBD1
j_call: TRBJ2-2
v_call: TRBV5-1

cdr3_aa: CASSPHMVAPRLGTDTQYF
cdr3_nt: TGTGCCAGCAGCCCCCACATGGTAGCGCCCAGGTTGGGAACAGATACGCAGTATTTT
clone_size: -
cdr3_length: 19
d_call: -
j_call: TRBJ2-3
v_call: TRBV7-9

cdr3_aa: CAGRGLESSYNSPLHF
cdr3_nt: TGTGCCGGGAGGGGACTGGAGAGCTCCTATAATTCACCCCTCCACTTT
clone_size: -
cdr3_length: 16
d_call: -
j_call: TRBJ1-6
v_call: TRBV7-9

cdr3_aa: CASSYGQNNQPQHF
cdr3_nt: TGTGCCAGCAGTTACGGACAGAACAATCAGCCCCAGCATTTT
clone_size: -
cdr3_length: 14
d_call: -
j_call: TRBJ1-5
v_call: TRBV6-2/TRBV6-3